These 4 T cell receptor beta chains came from one sample sequenced in a study of T cells in Graves' hyperthyroidism and ophthalmopathy. Amplification of TCR beta CDR3 regions used RNA as the template. Researchers ran a first-round RT-PCR on the TCR CDR3 using the HTBI primer set. TCRdb reprocessed the multiplex PCR reads with MiXCR, giving one entry per CDR3 protein. This table has roughly 520,000 distinct CDR3 sequences, around a quarter appearing once. Source material: blood. The receptors were gathered from a woman in her 30s with Graves' ophthalmopathy.

This clonotype was observed many times. The chain is built from TRBV20-1 and TRBJ2-2, with 11 bases aligning to TRBD2. The CDR3 covers 16 residues. The V and J ends lost 3 bases and 4 bases, in that order; junction bases with no gene match: 7. Germline V gene data show CDR1 as DFQATT and CDR2 as SNEGSKA (reference sequence). The CDR3 region is CSARSLAGGPTGELFF. Written as DNA, the CDR3 is TGCAGTGCTAGGTCCCTAGCGGGGGGCCCCACCGGGGAGCTGTTTTTT.

The chain has TRBV5-1 and TRBJ1-2; 7 positions agree with TRBD1. Germline V lookup: CDR1 SGHRS, CDR2 YFSETQ. V lost 4 bases to trimming and J lost 6 bases; unmatched junction nucleotides: 9. CDR3 size: 14 residues. In nucleotides, the CDR3 is TGCGCCAGCAGCCCAAACAGGGGCCACGATGGCTACACCTTC. This translates into CASSPNRGHDGYTF.

The V and J genes are TRBV5-1 and TRBJ2-2; possibly TRBD1 for D (6 bases). Trimming removed 1 base from V and 0 bases from J, with 10 bases in between. The CDR3 has 16 amino acids. Germline assignment: CDR1 SGHRS and CDR2 YFSETQ. The DNA for the CDR3 is TGCGCCAGCAGCTTGACCGGGACACCGAACACCGGGGAGCTGTTTTTT. This sequence encodes CASSLTGTPNTGELFF. Together with reference TRBV5-1 and TRBJ2-2, the CDR3 gives the full variable domain: KAGVTQTPRYLIKTRGQQVTLSCSPISGHRSVSWYQQTPGQGLQFLFEYFSETQRNKGNFPGRFSGRQFSNSRSEMNVSTLELGDSALYLCASSLTGTPNTGELFFGEGSRLTVL.

This clonotype was seen many times. The chain uses TRBV20-1 and TRBJ2-5; 10 bases map to TRBD1. CDR3 size: 14 residues. Germline CDR1 reads DFQATT; CDR2 reads SNEGSKA (reference sequence). J lost 5 bases, V lost 5 bases, and 8 bases had no gene match. CDR3 residues: CSAPTGQGQETQYF. The CDR3 region has the DNA TGCAGTGCTCCGACGGGACAGGGGCAGGAGACCCAGTACTTC.